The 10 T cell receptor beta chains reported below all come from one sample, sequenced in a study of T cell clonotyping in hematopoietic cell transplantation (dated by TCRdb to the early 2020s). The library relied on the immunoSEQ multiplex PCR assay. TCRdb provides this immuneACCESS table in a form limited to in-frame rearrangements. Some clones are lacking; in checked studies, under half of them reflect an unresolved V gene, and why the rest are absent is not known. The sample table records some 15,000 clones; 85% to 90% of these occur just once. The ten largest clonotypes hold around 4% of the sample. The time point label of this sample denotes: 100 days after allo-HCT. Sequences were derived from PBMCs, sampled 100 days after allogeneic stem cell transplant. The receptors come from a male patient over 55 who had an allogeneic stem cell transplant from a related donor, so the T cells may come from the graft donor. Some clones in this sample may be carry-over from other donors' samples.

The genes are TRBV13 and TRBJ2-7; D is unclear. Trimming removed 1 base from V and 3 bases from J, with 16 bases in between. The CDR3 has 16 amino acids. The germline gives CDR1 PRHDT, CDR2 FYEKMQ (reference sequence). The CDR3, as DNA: TGTGCCAGCAGCTTAGAGAACAGTCGAATCAACTACGAGCAGTACTTC. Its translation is CASSLENSRINYEQYF.

CDR3 DNA sequence: TGTGCCAGCAGTTACTCTAGCGGGAGCTACGAGCAGTACTTC. It encodes CASSYSSGSYEQYF. The V gene is TRBV6-5, the J gene TRBJ2-7; 9 bases match TRBD2. Germline V gene sequence: CDR1 MNHEY, CDR2 SVGAGI. CDR3 length equals 14 residues. Unmatched junction bases numbered 0, after V lost 0 bases and J lost 3 bases.

The CDR3 nucleotides are TGTGCCAGCAGTAACCGGGACAGGGGCACTAACTATGGCTACACCTTC. It translates to CASSNRDRGTNYGYTF. The chain links TRBV28 to TRBJ1-2, with 10 positions matching TRBD1. Germline assignment: CDR1 MDHEN and CDR2 SYDVKM. The J segment lost 0 bases and the V segment lost 5 bases, leaving 6 bases of the junction unmatched. This CDR3 region has 16 residues.

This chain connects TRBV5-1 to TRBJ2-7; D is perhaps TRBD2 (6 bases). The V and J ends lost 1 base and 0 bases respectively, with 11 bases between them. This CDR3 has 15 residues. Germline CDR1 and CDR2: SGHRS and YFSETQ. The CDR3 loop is CASSLRDGSSYEQYF. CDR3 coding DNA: TGCGCCAGCAGCTTGCGGGACGGGAGCTCCTACGAGCAGTACTTC.

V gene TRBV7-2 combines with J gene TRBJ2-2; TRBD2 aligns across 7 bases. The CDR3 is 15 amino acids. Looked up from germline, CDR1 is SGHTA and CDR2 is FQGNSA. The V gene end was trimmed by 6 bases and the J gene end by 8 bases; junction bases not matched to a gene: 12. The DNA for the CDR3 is TGTGCCAGCAGTGGGACCGTCCAACTAGCGGGGGAGCTGTTTTTT. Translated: CASSGTVQLAGELFF. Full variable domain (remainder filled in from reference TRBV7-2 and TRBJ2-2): GAGVSQSPSNKVTEKGKDVELRCDPISGHTALYWYRQSLGQGLEFLIYFQGNSAPDKSGLPSDRFSAERTGGSVSTLTIQRTQQEDSAVYLCASSGTVQLAGELFFGEGSRLTVL.

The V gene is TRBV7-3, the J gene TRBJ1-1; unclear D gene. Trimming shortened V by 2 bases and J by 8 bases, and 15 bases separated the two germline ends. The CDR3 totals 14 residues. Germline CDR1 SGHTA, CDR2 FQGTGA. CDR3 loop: CASSLSGSSNEAFF. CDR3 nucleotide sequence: TGTGCCAGCAGCTTATCAGGCAGTAGCAACGAAGCTTTCTTT.

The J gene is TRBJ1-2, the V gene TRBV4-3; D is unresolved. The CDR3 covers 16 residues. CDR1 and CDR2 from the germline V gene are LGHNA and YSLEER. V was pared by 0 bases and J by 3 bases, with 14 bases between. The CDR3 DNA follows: TGCGCCAGCAGCCAAGACCCCTTGGGTCGATACTATGGCTACACCTTC. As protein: CASSQDPLGRYYGYTF.

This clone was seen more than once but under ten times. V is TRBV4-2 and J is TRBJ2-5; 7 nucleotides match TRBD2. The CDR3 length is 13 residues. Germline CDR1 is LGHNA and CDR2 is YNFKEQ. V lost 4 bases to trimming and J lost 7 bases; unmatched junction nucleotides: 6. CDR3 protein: CASSPIGEGTQYF. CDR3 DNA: TGTGCCAGCAGCCCTATAGGGGAGGGGACCCAGTACTTC.

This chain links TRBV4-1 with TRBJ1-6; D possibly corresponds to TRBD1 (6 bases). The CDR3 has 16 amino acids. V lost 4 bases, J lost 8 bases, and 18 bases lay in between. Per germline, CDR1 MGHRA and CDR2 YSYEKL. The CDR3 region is CASSPLQGRGDSPLHF. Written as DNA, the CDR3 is TGCGCCAGCAGCCCTCTACAGGGCCGGGGCGATTCACCCCTCCACTTT.

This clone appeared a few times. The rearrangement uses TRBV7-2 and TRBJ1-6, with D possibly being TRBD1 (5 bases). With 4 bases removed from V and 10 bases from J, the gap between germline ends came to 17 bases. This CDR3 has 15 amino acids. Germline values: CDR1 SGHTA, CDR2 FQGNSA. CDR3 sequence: CASSSFGGSVSPLHF. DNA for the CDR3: TGTGCCAGCAGCTCTTTCGGGGGTTCAGTATCACCCCTCCACTTT.